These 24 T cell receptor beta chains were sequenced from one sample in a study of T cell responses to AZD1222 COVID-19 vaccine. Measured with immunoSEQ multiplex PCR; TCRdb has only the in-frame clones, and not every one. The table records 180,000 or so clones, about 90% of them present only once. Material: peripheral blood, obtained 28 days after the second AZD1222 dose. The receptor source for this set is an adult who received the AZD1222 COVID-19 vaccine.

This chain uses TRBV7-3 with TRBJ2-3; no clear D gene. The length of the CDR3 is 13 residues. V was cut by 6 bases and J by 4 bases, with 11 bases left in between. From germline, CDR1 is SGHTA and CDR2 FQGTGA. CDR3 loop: CASRSLGPDTQYF. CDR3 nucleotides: TGTGCCAGCAGATCGTTAGGTCCAGATACGCAGTATTTT. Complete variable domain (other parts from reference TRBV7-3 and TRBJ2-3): GAGVSQTPSNKVTEKGKYVELRCDPISGHTALYWYRQSLGQGPEFLIYFQGTGAADDSGLPNDRFFAVRPEGSVSTLKIQRTERGDSAVYLCASRSLGPDTQYFGPGTRLTVL.

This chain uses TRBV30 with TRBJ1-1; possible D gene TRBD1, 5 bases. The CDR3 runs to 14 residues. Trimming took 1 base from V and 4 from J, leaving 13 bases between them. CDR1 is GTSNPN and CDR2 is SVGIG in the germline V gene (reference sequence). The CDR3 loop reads CAWSGTTGGTEAFF. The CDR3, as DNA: TGTGCCTGGAGTGGGACCACCGGGGGCACTGAAGCTTTCTTT. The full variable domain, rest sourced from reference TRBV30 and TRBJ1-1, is SQTIHQWPATLVQPVGSPLSLECTVEGTSNPNLYWYRQAAGRGLQLLFYSVGIGQISSEVPQNLSASRPQDRQFILSSKKLLLSDSGFYLCAWSGTTGGTEAFFGQGTRLTVV.

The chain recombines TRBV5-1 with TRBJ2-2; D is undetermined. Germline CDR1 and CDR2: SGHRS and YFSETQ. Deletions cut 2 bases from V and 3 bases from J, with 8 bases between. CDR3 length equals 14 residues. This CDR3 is CASSLFGYTGELFF. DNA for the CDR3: TGCGCCAGCAGCTTATTCGGGTACACCGGGGAGCTGTTTTTT.

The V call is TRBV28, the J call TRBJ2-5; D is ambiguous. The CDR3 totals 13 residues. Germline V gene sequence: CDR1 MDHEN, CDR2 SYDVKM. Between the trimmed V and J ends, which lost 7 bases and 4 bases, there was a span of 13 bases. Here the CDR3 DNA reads TGTGCCAGCAAAGGCAACGTCGGAGAGACCCAGTACTTC. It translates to CASKGNVGETQYF.

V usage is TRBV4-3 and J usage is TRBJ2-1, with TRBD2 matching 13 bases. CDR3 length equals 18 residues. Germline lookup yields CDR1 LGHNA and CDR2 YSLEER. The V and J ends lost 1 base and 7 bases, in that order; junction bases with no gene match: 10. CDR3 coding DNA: TGCGCCAGCAGCCAAGTTCAACCGGGACTAGCGGGACGGAATGAGCAGTTCTTC. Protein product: CASSQVQPGLAGRNEQFF.

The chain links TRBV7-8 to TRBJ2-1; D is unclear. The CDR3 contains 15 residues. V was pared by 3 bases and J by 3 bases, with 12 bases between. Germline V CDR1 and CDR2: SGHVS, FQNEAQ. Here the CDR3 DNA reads TGTGCCAGCAGCTTCGCGTATGGCCTCTACAATGAGCAGTTCTTC. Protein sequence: CASSFAYGLYNEQFF.

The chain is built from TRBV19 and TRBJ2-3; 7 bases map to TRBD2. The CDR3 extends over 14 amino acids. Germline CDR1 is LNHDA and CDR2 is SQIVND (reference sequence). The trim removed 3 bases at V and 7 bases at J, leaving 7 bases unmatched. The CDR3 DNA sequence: TGTGCCAGTAGTATTTACCCGGGAGGCCATACGCAGTATTTT. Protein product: CASSIYPGGHTQYF. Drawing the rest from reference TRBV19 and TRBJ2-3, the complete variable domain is DGGITQSPKYLFRKEGQNVTLSCEQNLNHDAMYWYRQDPGQGLRLIYYSQIVNDFQKGDIAEGYSVSREKKESFPLTVTSAQKNPTAFYLCASSIYPGGHTQYFGPGTRLTVL.

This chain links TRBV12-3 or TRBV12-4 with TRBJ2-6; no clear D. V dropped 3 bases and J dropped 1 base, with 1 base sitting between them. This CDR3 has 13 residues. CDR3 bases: TGTGCCAGCAGTTTTTCTGGGGCCAACGTCCTGACTTTC. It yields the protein CASSFSGANVLTF.

The CDR3 DNA sequence: TGTGCCAGCAGCTCCTACCCGGGACAGGGGTTGACTGAAGCTTTCTTT. It encodes CASSSYPGQGLTEAFF. V and J are TRBV7-9 and TRBJ1-1; 10 nucleotides match TRBD1. This CDR3 spans 16 amino acids. The V gene's germline CDR1 is SEHNR and CDR2 FQNEAQ (reference sequence). V lost 4 bases and J lost 5; bases outside the gene matches: 10.

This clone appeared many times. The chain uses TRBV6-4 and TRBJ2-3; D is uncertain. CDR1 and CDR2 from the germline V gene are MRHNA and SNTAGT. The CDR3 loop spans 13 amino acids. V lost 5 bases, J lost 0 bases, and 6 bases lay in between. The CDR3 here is CASSKTSTDTQYF. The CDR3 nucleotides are TGTGCCAGCAGTAAAACTAGCACAGATACGCAGTATTTT.

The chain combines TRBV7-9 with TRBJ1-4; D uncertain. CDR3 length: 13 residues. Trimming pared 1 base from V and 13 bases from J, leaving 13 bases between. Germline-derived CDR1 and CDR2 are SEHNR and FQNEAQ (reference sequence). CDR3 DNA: TGTGCCAGCAGCTTAGGGGCTGGTCCCAGACTGTTTTTT. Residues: CASSLGAGPRLFF.

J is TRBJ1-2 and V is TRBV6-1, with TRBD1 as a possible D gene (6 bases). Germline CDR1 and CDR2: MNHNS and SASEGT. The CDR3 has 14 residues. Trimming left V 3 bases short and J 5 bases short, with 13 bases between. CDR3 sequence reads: CASSEGGAGYGYTF. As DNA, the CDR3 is TGTGCCAGCAGTGAGGGGGGCGCTGGATATGGCTACACCTTC.

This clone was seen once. The CDR3 reads CSVVEGEGRKLFF. CDR3 DNA: TGCAGCGTTGTCGAGGGGGAGGGGAGGAAACTGTTTTTT. This chain uses TRBV29-1 with TRBJ1-4; a weak D match, TRBD1 (6 bases). The V and J ends lost 4 bases and 11 bases respectively, with 17 bases between them. Germline-derived CDR1 and CDR2 are SQVTM and ANQGSEA. The CDR3 covers 13 residues. Full variable domain (outside the CDR3, taken from reference TRBV29-1 and TRBJ1-4): SAVISQKPSRDICQRGTSLTIQCQVDSQVTMMFWYRQQPGQSLTLIATANQGSEATYESGFVIDKFPISRPNLTFSTLTVSNMSPEDSSIYLCSVVEGEGRKLFFGSGTQLSVL.

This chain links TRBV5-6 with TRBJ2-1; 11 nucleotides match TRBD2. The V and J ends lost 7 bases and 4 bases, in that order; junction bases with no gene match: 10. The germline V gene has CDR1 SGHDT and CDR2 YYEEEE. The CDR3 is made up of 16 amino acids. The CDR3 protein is CASDTGASGRYNEQFF. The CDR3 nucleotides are TGTGCCAGCGATACTGGGGCTAGCGGGAGGTACAATGAGCAGTTCTTC.

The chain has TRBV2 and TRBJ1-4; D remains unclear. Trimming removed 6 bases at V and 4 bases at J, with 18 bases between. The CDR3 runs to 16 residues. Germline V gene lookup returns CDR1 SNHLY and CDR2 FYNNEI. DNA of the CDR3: TGTGCCAGCAGCGGATCCGGCTCGGTCGGTAATGAAAAACTGTTTTTT. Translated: CASSGSGSVGNEKLFF.

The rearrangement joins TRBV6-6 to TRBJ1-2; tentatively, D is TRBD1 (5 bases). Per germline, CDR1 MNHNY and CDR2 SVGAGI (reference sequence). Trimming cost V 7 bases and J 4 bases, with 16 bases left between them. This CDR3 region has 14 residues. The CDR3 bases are TGTGCCAGCACTCAAGCGGGGGGGGGCTATGGCTACACCTTC. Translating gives CASTQAGGGYGYTF.

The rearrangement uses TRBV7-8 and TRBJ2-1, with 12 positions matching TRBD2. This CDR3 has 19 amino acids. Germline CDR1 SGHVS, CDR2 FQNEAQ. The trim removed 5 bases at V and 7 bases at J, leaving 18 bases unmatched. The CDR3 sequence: CASSPALAGGRRSWNEQFF. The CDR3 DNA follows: TGTGCCAGCAGCCCCGCCCTAGCGGGGGGGCGAAGGAGTTGGAATGAGCAGTTCTTC.

CDR3 sequence: CASSSPGQGASEQFF. The CDR3 DNA reads as TGTGCCAGCAGCTCTCCGGGACAGGGGGCAAGTGAGCAGTTCTTC. The J gene is TRBJ2-1, the V gene TRBV5-4, with 12 bases matching TRBD1. V dropped 3 bases and J dropped 9; count of bases not matched to a gene: 7. This CDR3 spans 15 amino acids. Germline assignment: CDR1 SGHNT and CDR2 YYREEE (reference sequence).

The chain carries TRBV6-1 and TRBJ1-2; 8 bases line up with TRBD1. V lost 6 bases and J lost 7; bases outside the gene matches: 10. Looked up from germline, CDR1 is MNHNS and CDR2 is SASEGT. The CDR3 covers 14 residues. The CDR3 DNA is TGTGCCAGCAGAACAGCGACAGGGGAGGGTGGCTACACCTTC. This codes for CASRTATGEGGYTF.

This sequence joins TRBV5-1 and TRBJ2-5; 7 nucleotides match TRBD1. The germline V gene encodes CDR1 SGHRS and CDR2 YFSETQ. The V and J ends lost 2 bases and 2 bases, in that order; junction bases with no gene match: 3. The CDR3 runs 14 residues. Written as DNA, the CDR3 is TGCGCCAGCAGCTTAATACAGGGGCAAGAGACCCAGTACTTC. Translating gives CASSLIQGQETQYF.

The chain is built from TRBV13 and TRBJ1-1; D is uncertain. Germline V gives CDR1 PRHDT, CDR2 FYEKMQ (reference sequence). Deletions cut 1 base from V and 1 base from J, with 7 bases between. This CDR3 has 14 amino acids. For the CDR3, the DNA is TGTGCCAGCAGCTTAGCACAGCAGAACACTGAAGCTTTCTTT. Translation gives CASSLAQQNTEAFF.

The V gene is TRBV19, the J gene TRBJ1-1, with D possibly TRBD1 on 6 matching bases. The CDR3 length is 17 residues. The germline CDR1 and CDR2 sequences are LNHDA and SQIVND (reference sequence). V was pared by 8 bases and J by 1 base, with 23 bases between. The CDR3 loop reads CASRWLGGLASNTEAFF. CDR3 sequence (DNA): TGTGCCAGTCGATGGCTCGGGGGGCTGGCTTCGAACACTGAAGCTTTCTTT.

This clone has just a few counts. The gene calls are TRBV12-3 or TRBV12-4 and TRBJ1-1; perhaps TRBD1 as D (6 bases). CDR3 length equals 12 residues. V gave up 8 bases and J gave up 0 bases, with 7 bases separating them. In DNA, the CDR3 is TGTGCCAGCGACAGGATGAACACTGAAGCTTTCTTT. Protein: CASDRMNTEAFF.

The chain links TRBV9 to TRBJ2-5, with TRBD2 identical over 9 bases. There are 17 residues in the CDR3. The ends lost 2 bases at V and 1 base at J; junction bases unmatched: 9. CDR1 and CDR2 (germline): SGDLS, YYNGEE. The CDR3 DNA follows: TGTGCCAGCAGCGTTCTCTCAGCTAGCGGGGCCCAAGAGACCCAGTACTTC. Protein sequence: CASSVLSASGAQETQYF.